This T cell receptor (beta chain) came from a study of T cell changes during pregnancy in multiple sclerosis. TCRdb's copy holds only in-frame clones and misses some; the assay was immunoSEQ multiplex PCR. Of about 120,000 clones in the sample, approximately 93% were seen once. CDR3 size: 16 residues. V lost 0 bases and J 0 bases, leaving 11 bases between the germline ends. Germline lookup yields CDR1 SGHRS and CDR2 YFSETQ. The clonotype originates from a female donor with multiple sclerosis, enrolled in a pregnancy study. The sequenced sample was peripheral blood, obtained before pregnancy. The V call is TRBV5-1, the J call TRBJ2-3; D not certain. The CDR3 DNA follows: TGCGCCAGCAGCTTGGGAAGCACGCCTAGCACAGATACGCAGTATTTT. Amino acid sequence: CASSLGSTPSTDTQYF.